A selection of T cell receptor beta chains follows, all from one sample in a study of blood T cells in healthy people across ages. In TCRdb, the 5' RACE reads were re-called with MiXCR into one record per CDR3 protein. The repertoire consists of around 1.5 million distinct CDR3 sequences, with about 43% occurring once and the leading ten covering roughly 7.7%. Sample: blood. These receptors were taken from a young woman in good health. The CDR3 runs from the conserved cysteine through the conserved F or W. The D gene is left open where the match is weak. The listing skips clone size in some rows; elsewhere it reads once, few, many or a size class.

>TRBJ1-2|TRBV7-9|-|TRBD1
TGTGCCAGCAGCTTAGGACCGGGACAGGAGTATGGCTACACCTTC
CASSLGPGQEYGYTF
>TRBJ2-1|TRBV10-3|-|-
TGTGCCATCAGTGAGGCGGCGGGAAACAATGAGCAGTTCTTC
CAISEAAGNNEQFF
>TRBJ2-5|TRBV4-1|-|-
TGCGCCAGCAGCCAACCTCAGGGCCCCCAAGAGACCCAGTACTTC
CASSQPQGPQETQYF
>TRBJ2-1|TRBV20-1|-|-
TGCAGTGCTACCGGTGTCGGGACCTCCTACAATGAGCAGTTCTTC
CSATGVGTSYNEQFF
>TRBJ1-4|TRBV27|-|TRBD1
TGTGCCAGCAGTCGAGACCGGGACAGGGGAGAAAAACTGTTTTTT
CASSRDRDRGEKLFF
>TRBJ1-3|TRBV11-2|-|-
TGTGCCAGCAGCTTGGGACTGGGATTATGGGCTACCATATATTTT
CASSLGLGLWATIYF
>TRBJ1-2|TRBV9|-|-
TGTGCCAGCAGCGTAGTGGCGACAAATAATGGCTACACCTTC
CASSVVATNNGYTF
>TRBJ1-1|TRBV5-1|-|-
TGCGCCAGCACCCTTGGCAGTCAGTACACTGAAGCTTTCTTT
CASTLGSQYTEAFF
>TRBJ2-7|TRBV6-1|-|-
TGTGCCAGCCTTCCAGGAGGACGCTACGAGCAGTACTTC
CASLPGGRYEQYF
>TRBJ2-3|TRBV29-1|few|TRBD1
TGCAGCGTTGAGAGGGAGGGACAGGGAACCCCTACGCAGTATTTT
CSVEREGQGTPTQYF
>TRBJ1-5|TRBV24-1|few|-
TGTGCCACCAGTGATTCAGGACAGACTAATCAGCCCCAGCATTTT
CATSDSGQTNQPQHF
>TRBJ2-7|TRBV10-3|few|-
TGTGCCATCAGTGCTGGGGGGTTCAACCACGAGCAGTACTTC
CAISAGGFNHEQYF
>TRBJ1-1|TRBV10-3|few|TRBD1
TGTGCCATCTTGCCGGGGACAGGAGGCACTGAAGCTTTCTTT
CAILPGTGGTEAFF
>TRBJ2-6|TRBV6-5|few|-
TGTGCCAGCAGTTACGGAGCGAGCTCTGGGGCCAACGTCCTGACTTTC
CASSYGASSGANVLTF
>TRBJ2-3|TRBV9|-|-
TGTGCCAGCAGCGTAGGACAGAGCCTGGATACGCAGTATTTT
CASSVGQSLDTQYF
>TRBJ2-7|TRBV20-1|-|TRBD1
TGCAGTGCCCCCAGACAGGGGATCCACGAGCAGTACTTC
CSAPRQGIHEQYF
>TRBJ2-7|TRBV20-1|few|-
TGCAGTGCCGAAAGAATAGTCCTCTACGAGCAGTACTTC
CSAERIVLYEQYF
>TRBJ2-1|TRBV20-1|-|TRBD2
TGCAGTGCTAGAGACCGGGCTAGCGGGAAGAATGAGCAGTTCTTC
CSARDRASGKNEQFF
>TRBJ1-2|TRBV7-2|few|TRBD1
TGTGCCAGCAGGTCAACAGGGGCCGTTTATGGCTACACCTTC
CASRSTGAVYGYTF
>TRBJ2-7|TRBV7-8|-|TRBD1
TGTGCCAGCAGCCCCGGGACAGGGGCGTTGTCCTACGAGCAGTACTTC
CASSPGTGALSYEQYF
>TRBJ2-5|TRBV10-3|-|TRBD2
TGTGCCATCATGGGTAGCGGGGAGGAGACCCAGTACTTC
CAIMGSGEETQYF
>TRBJ1-1|TRBV6-6|-|TRBD1
TGTGCCAGCAGTTACTCCACCGGGACAGGGGGAACTGAAGCTTTCTTT
CASSYSTGTGGTEAFF
>TRBJ1-2|TRBV27|-|TRBD1
TGTGCCAGCAGTCCCCAGACAGGGGGGTATGGCTACACCTTC
CASSPQTGGYGYTF
>TRBJ2-2|TRBV9|-|-
TGTGCCAGCAGCGTAGATTCGATTCCCACCGGGGAGCTGTTTTTT
CASSVDSIPTGELFF
>TRBJ2-6|TRBV6-2/TRBV6-3|-|TRBD2
TGTGCCAGCAGTTACGACGGGAGGGCCTTAGTCGGGGCCAACGTCCTGACTTTC
CASSYDGRALVGANVLTF
>TRBJ2-3|TRBV5-5|once|TRBD1
TGTGCCGGCAGTCGCTGGGTAGGGACAGAGACAGATACGCAGTATTTT
CAGSRWVGTETDTQYF
>TRBJ1-1|TRBV3-1|few|-
TGTGCCAGCAGCCATTACACCACATCGAACACTGAAGCTTTCTTT
CASSHYTTSNTEAFF
>TRBJ2-1|TRBV6-1|-|-
TGTGCCAGCAGGGGATTTTTGGGGATTGATTACAATGAGCAGTTCTTC
CASRGFLGIDYNEQFF
>TRBJ2-3|TRBV20-1|many|TRBD2
TGCAGTGCACAGACTAGCGGGAGTGGGTGGACAGATACGCAGTATTTT
CSAQTSGSGWTDTQYF
>TRBJ2-1|TRBV11-2|few|TRBD2
TGTGCCAGCAGCATGACTAGCGGGCCCTACAATGAGCAGTTCTTC
CASSMTSGPYNEQFF
>TRBJ1-2|TRBV7-8|-|-
TGTGCCAGCAGCCCCACCGAGATTCACTATGGCTACACCTTC
CASSPTEIHYGYTF
>TRBJ1-1|TRBV15|once|TRBD1
TGTGCCACCAGCGGATCTAGGACAGGGAGGAACACTGAAGCTTTCTTT
CATSGSRTGRNTEAFF
>TRBJ2-7|TRBV12-5|-|-
TGTGCTAGTGGTGTGGACGGGAGAAGCGAGCAGTACTTC
CASGVDGRSEQYF
>TRBJ2-2|TRBV27|-|-
TGTGCCAGCAGTTGGGTAAAAGCCGGGGAGCTGTTTTTT
CASSWVKAGELFF
>TRBJ2-2|TRBV6-5|few|-
TGTGCCAGCAGTTACTCAGGCAGGGGTAACACCGGGGAGCTGTTTTTT
CASSYSGRGNTGELFF
>TRBJ2-7|TRBV24-1|-|-
TGTGCCACCAGTGACCCCGGGGCCGGAAACGAGCAGTACTTC
CATSDPGAGNEQYF
>TRBJ1-5|TRBV27|-|-
TGTGCCAGCAGTTTACTGGGGGGGACTAGCAATCAGCCCCAGCATTTT
CASSLLGGTSNQPQHF
>TRBJ2-5|TRBV29-1|-|-
TGCAGCGTTGAAGGGGGTCTTGGACGGGTAGAGCAGTACTTC
CSVEGGLGRVEQYF
>TRBJ2-6|TRBV2|-|-
TGTGCCAGCGCTGCGGGTTCTGGGGCCAACGTCCTGACTTTC
CASAAGSGANVLTF
>TRBJ1-2|TRBV28|-|-
TGTGCCACAGGACAGTCTCCTCCCTATGGCTACACCTTC
CATGQSPPYGYTF
>TRBJ1-2|TRBV20-1|-|-
TGCAGTGCCCCGTGGGCCAGCCTAAACTATGGCTACACCTTC
CSAPWASLNYGYTF
>TRBJ2-5|TRBV3-1|-|TRBD2
TGTGCCAGCAGCCGTAGCGGGGGCCGGGAAGAGACCCAGTACTTC
CASSRSGGREETQYF
>TRBJ1-2|TRBV20-1|-|-
TGCAGTGCTAGAAGGGACAAGGATGGCTACACCTTC
CSARRDKDGYTF
>TRBJ2-7|TRBV20-1|-|TRBD1
TGCAGTGCTCGGAACCGGGACAGGGTATACGAGCAGTACTTC
CSARNRDRVYEQYF
>TRBJ1-2|TRBV20-1|-|TRBD1
TGCAGTGCTAGAGTCACCGGGACAGGGTCTGGCCACACCTTC
CSARVTGTGSGHTF
>TRBJ1-5|TRBV2|-|-
TGTGCCAGCAGTGAAGGCAGGGCGTGGGAGCAGCCCCAGCATTTT
CASSEGRAWEQPQHF
>TRBJ2-5|TRBV13|-|-
TGTGCCAACAGCTTACCGGGGCTGGGGCAAGAGACCCAGTACTTC
CANSLPGLGQETQYF
>TRBJ1-6|TRBV7-9|-|-
TGTGCCAGCAGCTTCAACCAGCCCACATCACCCCTCCACTTT
CASSFNQPTSPLHF
>TRBJ2-7|TRBV20-1|few|TRBD1
TGCAGTGCTAGAGATCCCGGGACAGCCTTCTCCTACGAGCAGTACTTC
CSARDPGTAFSYEQYF
>TRBJ2-1|TRBV10-3|-|-
TGTGCCATCAGTGACGAAGGGACAGAGCAGTTCTTC
CAISDEGTEQFF
>TRBJ2-6|TRBV5-6|-|-
TGTGCCAGCAGCCAAGCTTATGTGGGGAGTTCGGGCTCTGGGGCCAACGTCCTGACTTTC
CASSQAYVGSSGSGANVLTF
>TRBJ2-6|TRBV28|-|-
TGTGCCAGCAGTTTAAGTATCAGTGTCTCTGGGGCCAACGTCCTGACTTTC
CASSLSISVSGANVLTF
>TRBJ2-3|TRBV20-1|few|-
TGCAGTGCTAGAGACACCCTAACTAGCACAGATACGCAGTATTTT
CSARDTLTSTDTQYF
>TRBJ2-7|TRBV9|-|TRBD2
TGTGCCAGCAGCGTAGGAACTAGCGGGATTAATGAGCAGTACTTC
CASSVGTSGINEQYF
>TRBJ1-1|TRBV2|-|-
TGTGCCAGCAGTCCCCGAGGGCCCCCGGGAAACACTGAAGCTTTCTTT
CASSPRGPPGNTEAFF
>TRBJ2-3|TRBV6-5|-|-
TGTGCCAGCAGCCCCGGCGGAAAGCCTAGCACAGATACGCAGTATTTT
CASSPGGKPSTDTQYF
>TRBJ2-1|TRBV6-5|-|-
TGTGCCAGCAGTTACTCGAAGTACAGTCCCTACAATGAGCAGTTCTTC
CASSYSKYSPYNEQFF
>TRBJ1-1|TRBV29-1|-|-
TGCAGCGCCGACAGCGACATGAACACTGAAGCTTTCTTT
CSADSDMNTEAFF